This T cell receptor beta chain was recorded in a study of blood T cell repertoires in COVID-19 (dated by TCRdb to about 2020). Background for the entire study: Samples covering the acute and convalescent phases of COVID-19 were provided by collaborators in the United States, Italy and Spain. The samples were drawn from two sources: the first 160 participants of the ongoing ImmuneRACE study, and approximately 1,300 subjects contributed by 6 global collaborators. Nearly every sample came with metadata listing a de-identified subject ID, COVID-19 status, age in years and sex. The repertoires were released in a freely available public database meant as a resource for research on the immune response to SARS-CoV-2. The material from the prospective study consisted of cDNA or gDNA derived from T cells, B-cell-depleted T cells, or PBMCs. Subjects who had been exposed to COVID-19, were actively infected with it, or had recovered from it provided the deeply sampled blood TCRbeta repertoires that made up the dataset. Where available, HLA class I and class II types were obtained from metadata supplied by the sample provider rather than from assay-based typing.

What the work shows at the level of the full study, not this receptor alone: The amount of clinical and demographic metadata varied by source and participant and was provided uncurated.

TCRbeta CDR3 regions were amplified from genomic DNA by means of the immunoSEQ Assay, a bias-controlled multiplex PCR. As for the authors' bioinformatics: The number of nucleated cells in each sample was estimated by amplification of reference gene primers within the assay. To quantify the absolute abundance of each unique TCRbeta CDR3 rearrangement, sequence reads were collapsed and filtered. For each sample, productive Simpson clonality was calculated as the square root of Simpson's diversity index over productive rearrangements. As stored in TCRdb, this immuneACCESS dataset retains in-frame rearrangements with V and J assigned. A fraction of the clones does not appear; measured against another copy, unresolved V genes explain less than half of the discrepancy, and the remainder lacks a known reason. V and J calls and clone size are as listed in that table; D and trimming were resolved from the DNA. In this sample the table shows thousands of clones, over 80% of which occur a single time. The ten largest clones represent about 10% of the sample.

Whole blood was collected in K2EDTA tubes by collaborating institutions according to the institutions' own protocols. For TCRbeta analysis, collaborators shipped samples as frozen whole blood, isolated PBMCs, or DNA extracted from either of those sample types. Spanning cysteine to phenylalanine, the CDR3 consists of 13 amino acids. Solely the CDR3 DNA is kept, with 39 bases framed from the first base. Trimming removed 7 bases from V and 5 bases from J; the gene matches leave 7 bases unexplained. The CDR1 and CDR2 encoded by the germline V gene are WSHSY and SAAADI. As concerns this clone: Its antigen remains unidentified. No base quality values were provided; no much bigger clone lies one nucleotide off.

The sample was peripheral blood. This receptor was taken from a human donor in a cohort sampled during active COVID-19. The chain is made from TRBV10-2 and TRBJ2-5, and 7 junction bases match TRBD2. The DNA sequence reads TGCGCCAGCATTGGTAGCGGGCGGGAGACCCAGTACTTC. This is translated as CASIGSGRETQYF.